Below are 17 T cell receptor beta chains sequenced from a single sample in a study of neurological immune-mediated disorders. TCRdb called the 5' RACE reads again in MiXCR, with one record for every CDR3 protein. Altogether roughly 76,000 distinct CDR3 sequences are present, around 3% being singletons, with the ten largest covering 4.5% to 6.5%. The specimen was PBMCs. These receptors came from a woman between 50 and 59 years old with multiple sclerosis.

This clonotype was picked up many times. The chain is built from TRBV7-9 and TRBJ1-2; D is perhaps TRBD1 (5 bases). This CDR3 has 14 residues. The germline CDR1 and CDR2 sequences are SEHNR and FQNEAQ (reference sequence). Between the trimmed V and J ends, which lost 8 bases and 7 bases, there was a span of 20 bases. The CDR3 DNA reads TGTGCCAGCGCCCTAGGGGAGTACGGGTCTGGCTACACCTTC. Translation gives CASALGEYGSGYTF.

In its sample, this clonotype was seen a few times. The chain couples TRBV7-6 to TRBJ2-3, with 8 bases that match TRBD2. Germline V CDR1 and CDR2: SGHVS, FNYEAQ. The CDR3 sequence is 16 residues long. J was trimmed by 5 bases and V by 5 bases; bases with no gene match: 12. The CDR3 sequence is CASSPLTSVKGDTQYF. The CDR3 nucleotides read TGTGCCAGCAGCCCGTTGACTAGCGTGAAGGGAGATACGCAGTATTTT.

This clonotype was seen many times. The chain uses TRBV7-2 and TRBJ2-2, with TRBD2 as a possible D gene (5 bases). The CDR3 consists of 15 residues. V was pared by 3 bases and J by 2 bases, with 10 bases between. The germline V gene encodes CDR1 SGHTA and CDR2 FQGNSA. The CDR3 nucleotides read TGTGCCAGCAGCTTCATGAGGGTCAACACCGGGGAGCTGTTTTTT. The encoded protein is CASSFMRVNTGELFF.

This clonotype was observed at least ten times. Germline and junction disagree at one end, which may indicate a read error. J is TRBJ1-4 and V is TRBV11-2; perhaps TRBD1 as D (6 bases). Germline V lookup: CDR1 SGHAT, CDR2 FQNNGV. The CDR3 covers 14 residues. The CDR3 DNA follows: TGTGCCAGCAGCATAGACAGGCTTAATGAAAAACTGTTTTTT. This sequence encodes CASSIDRLNEKLFF.

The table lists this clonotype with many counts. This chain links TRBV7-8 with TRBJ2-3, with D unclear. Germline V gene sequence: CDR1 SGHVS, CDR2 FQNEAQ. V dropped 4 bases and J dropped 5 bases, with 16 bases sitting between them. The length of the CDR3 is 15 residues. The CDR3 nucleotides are TGTGCCAGCAGCTCCCCCCTAGGGTACAAAGATACGCAGTATTTT. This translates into CASSSPLGYKDTQYF.

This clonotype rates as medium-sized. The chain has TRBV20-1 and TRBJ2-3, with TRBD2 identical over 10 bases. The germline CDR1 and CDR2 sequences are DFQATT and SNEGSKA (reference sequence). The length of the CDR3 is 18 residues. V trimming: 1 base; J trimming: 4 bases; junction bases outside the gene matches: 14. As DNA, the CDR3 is TGCAGTGCTAGAGCCCCCCTATCTAGCGGGAGTTGGTCAGATACGCAGTATTTT. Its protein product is CSARAPLSSGSWSDTQYF.

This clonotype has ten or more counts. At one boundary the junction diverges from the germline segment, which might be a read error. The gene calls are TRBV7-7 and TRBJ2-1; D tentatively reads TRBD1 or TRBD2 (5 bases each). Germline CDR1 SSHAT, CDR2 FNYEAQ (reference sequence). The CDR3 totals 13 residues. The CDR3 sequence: CASSLRVGTEQFF. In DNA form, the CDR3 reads TGTGCTAGCAGCTTACGGGTGGGGACTGAGCAGTTCTTC.

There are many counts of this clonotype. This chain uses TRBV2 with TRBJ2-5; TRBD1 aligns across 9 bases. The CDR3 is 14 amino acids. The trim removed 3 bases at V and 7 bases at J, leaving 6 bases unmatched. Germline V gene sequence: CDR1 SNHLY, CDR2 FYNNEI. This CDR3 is CASSDTGGRGTQYF. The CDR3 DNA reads TGTGCCAGCAGTGATACAGGGGGCAGGGGGACCCAGTACTTC.

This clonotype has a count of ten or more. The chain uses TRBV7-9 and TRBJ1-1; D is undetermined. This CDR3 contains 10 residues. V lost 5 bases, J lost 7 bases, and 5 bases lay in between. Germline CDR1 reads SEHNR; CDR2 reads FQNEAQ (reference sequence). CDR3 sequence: CASSGIEAFF. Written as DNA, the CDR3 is TGTGCCAGCAGCGGGATTGAAGCTTTCTTT.

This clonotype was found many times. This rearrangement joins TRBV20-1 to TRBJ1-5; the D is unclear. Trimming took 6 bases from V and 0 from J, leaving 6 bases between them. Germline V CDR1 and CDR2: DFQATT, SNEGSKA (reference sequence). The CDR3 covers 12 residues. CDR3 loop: CSAAYSNQPQHF. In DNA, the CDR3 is TGCAGTGCGGCGTATAGCAATCAGCCCCAGCATTTT.

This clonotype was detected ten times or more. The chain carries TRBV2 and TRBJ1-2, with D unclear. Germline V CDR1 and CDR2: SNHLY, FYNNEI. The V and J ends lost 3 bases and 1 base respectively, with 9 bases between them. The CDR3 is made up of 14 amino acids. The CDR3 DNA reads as TGTGCCAGCAGTGACAGGCTGCTTAACTATGGCTACACCTTC. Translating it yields CASSDRLLNYGYTF.

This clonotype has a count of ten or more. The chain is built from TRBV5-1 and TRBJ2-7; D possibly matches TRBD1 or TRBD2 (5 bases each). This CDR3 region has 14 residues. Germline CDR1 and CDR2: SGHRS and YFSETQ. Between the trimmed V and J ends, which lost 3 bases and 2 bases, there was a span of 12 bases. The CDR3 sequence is CASSSRGSPYEQYF. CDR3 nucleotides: TGCGCCAGCAGCTCCCGGGGCAGCCCCTACGAGCAGTACTTC.

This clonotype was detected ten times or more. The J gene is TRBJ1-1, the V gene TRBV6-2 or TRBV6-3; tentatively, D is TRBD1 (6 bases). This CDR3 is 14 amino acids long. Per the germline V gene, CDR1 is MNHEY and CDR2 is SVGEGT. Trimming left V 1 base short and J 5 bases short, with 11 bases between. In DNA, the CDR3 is TGTGCCAGCAGTTACTGGGGGGCAGGGACTGAAGCTTTCTTT. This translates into CASSYWGAGTEAFF.

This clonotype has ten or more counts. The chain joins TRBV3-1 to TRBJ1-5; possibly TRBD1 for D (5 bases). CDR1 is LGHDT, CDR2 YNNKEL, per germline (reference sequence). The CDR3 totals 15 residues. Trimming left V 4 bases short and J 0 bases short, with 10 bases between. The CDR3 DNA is TGTGCCAGCAGCCCGCGAGGGACTAGCAATCAGCCCCAGCATTTT. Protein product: CASSPRGTSNQPQHF.

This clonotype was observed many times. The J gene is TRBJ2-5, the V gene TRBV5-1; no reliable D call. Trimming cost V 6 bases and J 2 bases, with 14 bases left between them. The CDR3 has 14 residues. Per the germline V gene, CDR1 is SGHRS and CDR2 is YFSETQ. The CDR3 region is CASNPRLGQETQYF. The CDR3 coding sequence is TGCGCCAGCAACCCCCGGCTGGGTCAAGAGACCCAGTACTTC.

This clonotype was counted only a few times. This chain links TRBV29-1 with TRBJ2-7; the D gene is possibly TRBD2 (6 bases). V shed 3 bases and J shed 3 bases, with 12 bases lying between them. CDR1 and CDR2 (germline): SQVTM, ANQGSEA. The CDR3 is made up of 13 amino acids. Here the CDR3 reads CSVDVQGGYEQYF. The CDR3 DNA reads TGCAGCGTTGATGTCCAGGGAGGCTACGAGCAGTACTTC.

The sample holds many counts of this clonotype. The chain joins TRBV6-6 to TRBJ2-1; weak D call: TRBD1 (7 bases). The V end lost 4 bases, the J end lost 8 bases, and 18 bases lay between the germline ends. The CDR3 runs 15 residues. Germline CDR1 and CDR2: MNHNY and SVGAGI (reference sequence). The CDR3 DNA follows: TGTGCCAGCAGTTCTGTGGCCAGGGGGACTGATGAGCAGTTCTTC. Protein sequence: CASSSVARGTDEQFF.